The TCR beta chain described here comes from a study of spatial heterogeneity in lung cancer. Sample time point: sample taken at primary tumor resection. TCRdb processed the 5' RACE reads anew with MiXCR; each CDR3 protein has one entry. Of approximately 21,000 distinct CDR3 sequences in the sample, roughly 6.5% were seen once. Study-wide results and caveats: In tumors, expanded intratumoral alpha and beta TCR counts tracked mutation counts.

V dropped 0 bases and J dropped 2 bases, with 7 bases sitting between them. Germline lookup yields CDR1 SGHRS and CDR2 YFSETQ. There are 14 residues in the CDR3. As for this clonotype: Its antigen is as yet unknown.

The source was lung tumor tissue, collected at surgery. The TCR sequence derives from a male donor with early-stage non-small cell lung cancer. The J gene is TRBJ2-3, the V gene TRBV5-1; no clear D gene. In DNA, the CDR3 is TGCGCCAGCAGCTTGGGGAACGTCACAGATACGCAGTATTTT. Translation gives CASSLGNVTDTQYF.